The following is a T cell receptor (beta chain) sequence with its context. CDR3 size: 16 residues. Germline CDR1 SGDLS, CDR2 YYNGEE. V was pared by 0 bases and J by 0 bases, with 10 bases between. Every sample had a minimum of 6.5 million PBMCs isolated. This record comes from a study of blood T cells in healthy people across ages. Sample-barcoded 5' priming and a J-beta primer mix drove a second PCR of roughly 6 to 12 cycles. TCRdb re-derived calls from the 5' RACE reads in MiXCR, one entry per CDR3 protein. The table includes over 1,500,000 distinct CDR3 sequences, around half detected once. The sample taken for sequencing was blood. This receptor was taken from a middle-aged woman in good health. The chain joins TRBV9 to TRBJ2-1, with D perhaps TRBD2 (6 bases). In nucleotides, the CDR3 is TGTGCCAGCAGCGTAGGGGGAGGAACCTCCTACAATGAGCAGTTCTTC. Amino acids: CASSVGGGTSYNEQFF.